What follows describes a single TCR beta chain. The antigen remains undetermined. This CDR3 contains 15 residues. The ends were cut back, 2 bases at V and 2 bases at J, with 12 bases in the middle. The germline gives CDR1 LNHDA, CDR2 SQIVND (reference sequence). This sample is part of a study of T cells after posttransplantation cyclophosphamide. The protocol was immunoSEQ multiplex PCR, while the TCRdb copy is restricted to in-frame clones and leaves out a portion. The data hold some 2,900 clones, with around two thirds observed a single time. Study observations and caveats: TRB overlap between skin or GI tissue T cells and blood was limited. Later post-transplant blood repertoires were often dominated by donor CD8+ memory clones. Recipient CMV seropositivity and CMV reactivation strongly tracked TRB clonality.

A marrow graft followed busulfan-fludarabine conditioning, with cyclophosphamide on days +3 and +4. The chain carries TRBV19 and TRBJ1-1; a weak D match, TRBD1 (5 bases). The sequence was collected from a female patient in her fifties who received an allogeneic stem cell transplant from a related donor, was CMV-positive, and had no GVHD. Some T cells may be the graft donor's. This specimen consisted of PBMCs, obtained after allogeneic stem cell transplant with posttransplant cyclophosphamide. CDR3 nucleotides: TGTGCCAGTAGTATATCTCTGACAGCTAACACTGAAGCTTTCTTT. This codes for CASSISLTANTEAFF.